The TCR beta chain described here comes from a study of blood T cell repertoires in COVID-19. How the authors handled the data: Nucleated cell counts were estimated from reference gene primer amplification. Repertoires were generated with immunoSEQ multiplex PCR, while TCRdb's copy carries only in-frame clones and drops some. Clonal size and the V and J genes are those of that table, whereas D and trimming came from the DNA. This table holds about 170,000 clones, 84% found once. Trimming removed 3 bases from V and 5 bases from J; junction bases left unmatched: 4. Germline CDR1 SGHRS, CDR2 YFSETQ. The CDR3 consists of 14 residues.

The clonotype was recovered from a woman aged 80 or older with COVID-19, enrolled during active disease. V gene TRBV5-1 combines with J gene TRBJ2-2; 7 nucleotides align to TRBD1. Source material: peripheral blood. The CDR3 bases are TGCGCCAGCAGCTCCACAGGGGCTACCGGGGAGCTGTTTTTT. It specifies CASSSTGATGELFF.